This T cell receptor (beta chain) was recovered during a study of OX40 agonist ivuxolimab in advanced cancers. Data came from immunoSEQ multiplex PCR; TCRdb stores just in-frame clones and leaves some out. This table holds about 27,000 clones, around 79% found once. This clone was counted a few times. The CDR3 is 11 amino acids. Trimming removed 5 bases from V and 7 bases from J, with 10 bases in between. Germline V gene lookup returns CDR1 SGHRS and CDR2 YFSETQ. The sample here was CD4+ or CD8+ T cells sorted from blood, taken in a trial of the OX40 agonist ivuxolimab. This clonotype was sampled from an adult with an advanced solid tumor such as melanoma, head and neck, liver or kidney cancer. V is TRBV5-1 and J is TRBJ2-7, with D hard to call. The CDR3 loop is CASREGYEQYF. CDR3 coding DNA: TGCGCCAGCAGGGAAGGATATGAGCAGTACTTC.